The rows below give T cell receptor beta chains drawn from one sample of a study of blood T cell repertoires in COVID-19. TCRdb's copy holds only in-frame clones and misses some; the assay was immunoSEQ multiplex PCR. Here the sample spans roughly 150,000 clones, 70% to 85% being singletons. The sample was peripheral blood. The receptor source for this set is a man at least 80 years old with COVID-19, enrolled during active disease. CDR3s include the opening cysteine and the closing phenylalanine or tryptophan. D genes are given only for firm matches. Clone size is stated in some rows and not others, as once, few, many or a class when expanded.

D gene,clone size,V gene,J gene,CDR3 protein,CDR3 DNA
-,-,TRBV6-5,TRBJ2-1,CASRPGTYNEQFF,TGTGCCAGCAGACCCGGGACCTACAATGAGCAGTTCTTC
-,few,TRBV5-1,TRBJ1-3,CASSLGQTSGNTIYF,TGCGCCAGCAGCTTGGGACAAACTTCTGGAAACACCATATATTTT
TRBD2,-,TRBV10-3,TRBJ2-3,CAISESKLAGTDTQYF,TGTGCCATCAGTGAGTCGAAACTAGCGGGCACAGATACGCAGTATTTT
-,-,TRBV7-3,TRBJ1-1,CASSASGAQTEAFF,TGTGCCAGCAGCGCTTCAGGGGCGCAGACTGAAGCTTTCTTT
-,-,TRBV6-5,TRBJ2-7,CASSYLREQYF,TGTGCCAGCAGTTACCTCCGCGAGCAGTACTTC
-,once,TRBV3-1/TRBV3-2,TRBJ2-1,CASSQVWGRDNEQFF,TGTGCCAGCAGCCAAGTGTGGGGGCGCGACAATGAGCAGTTCTTC
-,-,TRBV14,TRBJ1-4,CASSPDRHNNEKLFF,TGTGCCAGCAGCCCCGACAGGCACAATAATGAAAAACTGTTTTTT
-,-,TRBV19,TRBJ1-5,CASSIAGLAYQPQHF,TGTGCCAGTAGTATAGCGGGGTTAGCCTATCAGCCCCAGCATTTT
-,-,TRBV3-1/TRBV3-2,TRBJ2-5,CAVCDLTETQYF,TGTGCCGTTTGCGACTTAACAGAGACCCAGTACTTC
-,-,TRBV4-2,TRBJ2-7,CASSQLPAGGEQYF,TGTGCCAGCAGCCAACTGCCGGCCGGCGGGGAGCAGTACTTC
-,-,TRBV6-6,TRBJ1-1,CASSYSGGAAEAFF,TGTGCCAGCAGTTACTCTGGAGGGGCGGCTGAAGCTTTCTTT
-,-,TRBV6-5,TRBJ2-1,CASSYGGFSRSNEQFF,TGTGCCAGCAGTTACGGGGGCTTCTCGAGGAGCAATGAGCAGTTCTTC
TRBD1,-,TRBV7-2,TRBJ2-2,CASSLEAGGASGELFF,TGTGCCAGCAGCTTAGAGGCAGGGGGCGCATCCGGGGAGCTGTTTTTT
-,-,TRBV18,TRBJ1-1,CASSPPTAGILNTEAFF,TGTGCCAGCTCACCACCGACAGCAGGTATCTTGAACACTGAAGCTTTCTTT
-,-,TRBV6-6,TRBJ1-5,CASSLGGPESNQPQHF,TGTGCCAGCAGCCTCGGGGGTCCAGAGAGCAATCAGCCCCAGCATTTT
TRBD1,-,TRBV19,TRBJ2-4,CASSASGTGFLRAKNIQYF,TGTGCCAGTAGTGCATCCGGGACAGGGTTTCTCAGAGCCAAAAACATTCAGTACTTC
TRBD1,-,TRBV6-2/TRBV6-3,TRBJ2-3,CASSAGTGNADTQYF,TGTGCCAGCAGTGCGGGGACAGGGAACGCAGATACGCAGTATTTT
-,-,TRBV7-3,TRBJ1-6,CASSLTGHTNSPLHF,TGTGCCAGCAGCTTAACGGGACACACGAATTCACCCCTCCACTTT
-,-,TRBV18,TRBJ2-1,CASSPLTGHVFNEQFF,TGTGCCAGCTCACCTCTTACAGGGCATGTTTTTAATGAGCAGTTCTTC